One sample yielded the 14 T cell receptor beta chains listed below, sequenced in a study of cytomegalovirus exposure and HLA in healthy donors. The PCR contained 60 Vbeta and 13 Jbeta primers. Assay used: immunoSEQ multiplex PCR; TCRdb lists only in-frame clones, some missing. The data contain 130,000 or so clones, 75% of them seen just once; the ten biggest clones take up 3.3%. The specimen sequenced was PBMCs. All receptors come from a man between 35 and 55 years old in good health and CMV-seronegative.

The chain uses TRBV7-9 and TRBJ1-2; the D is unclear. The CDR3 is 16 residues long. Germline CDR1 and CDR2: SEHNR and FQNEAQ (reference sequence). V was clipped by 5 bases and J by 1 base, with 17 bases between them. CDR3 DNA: TGTGCCAGCAGCCCCCTAGCGGCCGTGTTTAACTATGGCTACACCTTC. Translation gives CASSPLAAVFNYGYTF. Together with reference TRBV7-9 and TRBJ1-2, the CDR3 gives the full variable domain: DTGVSQNPRHKITKRGQNVTFRCDPISEHNRLYWYRQTLGQGPEFLTYFQNEAQLEKSRLLSDRFSAERPKGSFSTLEIQRTEQGDSAMYLCASSPLAAVFNYGYTFGSGTRLTVV.

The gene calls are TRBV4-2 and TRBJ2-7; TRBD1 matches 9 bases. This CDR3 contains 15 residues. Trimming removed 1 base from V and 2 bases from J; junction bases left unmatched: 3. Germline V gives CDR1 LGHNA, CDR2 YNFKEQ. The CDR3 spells CASSQVRDRAYEQYF. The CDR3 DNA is TGTGCCAGCAGCCAAGTCCGGGACAGGGCCTACGAGCAGTACTTC.

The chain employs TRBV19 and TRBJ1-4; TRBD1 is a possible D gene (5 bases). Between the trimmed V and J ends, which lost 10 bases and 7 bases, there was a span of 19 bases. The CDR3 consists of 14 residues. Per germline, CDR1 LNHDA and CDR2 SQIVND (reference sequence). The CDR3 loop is CATRLGEVTEKLFF. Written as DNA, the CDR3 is TGTGCCACCAGACTAGGGGAGGTTACTGAAAAACTGTTTTTT.

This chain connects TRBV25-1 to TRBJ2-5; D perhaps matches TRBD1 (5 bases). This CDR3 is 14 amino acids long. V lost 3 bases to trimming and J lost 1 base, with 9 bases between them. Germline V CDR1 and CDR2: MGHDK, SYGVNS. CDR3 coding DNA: TGTGCCAGCAGTGAGCCAGGGCCCCAAGAGACCCAGTACTTC. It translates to CASSEPGPQETQYF.

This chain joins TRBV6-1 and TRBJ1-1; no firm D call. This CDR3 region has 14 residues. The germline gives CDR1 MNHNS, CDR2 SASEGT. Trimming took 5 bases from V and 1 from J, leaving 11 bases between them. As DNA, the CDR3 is TGTGCCAGCAGTTTCCTCGTGTCGAACACTGAAGCTTTCTTT. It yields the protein CASSFLVSNTEAFF.

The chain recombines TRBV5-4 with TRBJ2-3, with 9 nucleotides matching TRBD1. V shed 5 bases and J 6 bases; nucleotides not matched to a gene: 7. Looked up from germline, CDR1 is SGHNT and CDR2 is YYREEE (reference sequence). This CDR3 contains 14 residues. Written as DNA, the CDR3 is TGTGCCAGCAGTGGACAGGGGAGTCCCGATACGCAGTATTTT. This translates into CASSGQGSPDTQYF.

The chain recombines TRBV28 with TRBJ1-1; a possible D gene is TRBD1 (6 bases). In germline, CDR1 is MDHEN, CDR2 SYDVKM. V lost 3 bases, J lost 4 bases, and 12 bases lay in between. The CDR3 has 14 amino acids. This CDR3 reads CASSFGRGGTEAFF. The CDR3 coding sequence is TGTGCCAGCAGTTTCGGGAGGGGGGGCACTGAAGCTTTCTTT.

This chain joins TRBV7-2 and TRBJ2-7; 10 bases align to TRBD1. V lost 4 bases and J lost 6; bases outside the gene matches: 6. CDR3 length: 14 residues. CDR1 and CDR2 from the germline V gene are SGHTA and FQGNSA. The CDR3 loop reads CASSSWTGGSEQYF. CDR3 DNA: TGTGCCAGCAGCTCGTGGACAGGGGGGAGCGAGCAGTACTTC.

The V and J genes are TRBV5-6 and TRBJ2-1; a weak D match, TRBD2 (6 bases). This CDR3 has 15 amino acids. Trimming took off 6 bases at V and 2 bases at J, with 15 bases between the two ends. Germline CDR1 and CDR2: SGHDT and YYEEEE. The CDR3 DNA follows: TGTGCCAGCAACTTTGGGACTTCCCCCTACAATGAGCAGTTCTTC. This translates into CASNFGTSPYNEQFF.

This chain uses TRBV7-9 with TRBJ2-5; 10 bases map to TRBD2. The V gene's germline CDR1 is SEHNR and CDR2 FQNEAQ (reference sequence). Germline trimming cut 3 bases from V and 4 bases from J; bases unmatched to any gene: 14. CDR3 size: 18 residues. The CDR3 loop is CASSFPLRLAGAAETQYF. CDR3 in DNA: TGTGCCAGCAGCTTCCCGTTAAGGCTAGCGGGGGCCGCAGAGACCCAGTACTTC.

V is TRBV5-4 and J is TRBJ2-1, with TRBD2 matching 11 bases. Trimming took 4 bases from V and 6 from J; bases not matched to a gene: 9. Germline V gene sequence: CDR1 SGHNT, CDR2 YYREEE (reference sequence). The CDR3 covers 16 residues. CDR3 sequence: CASSRKLAGAFNEQFF. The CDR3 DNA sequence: TGTGCCAGCAGCCGAAAACTAGCGGGGGCCTTCAATGAGCAGTTCTTC. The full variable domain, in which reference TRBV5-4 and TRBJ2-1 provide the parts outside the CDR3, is ETGVTQSPTHLIKTRGQQVTLRCSSQSGHNTVSWYQQALGQGPQFIFQYYREEENGRGNFPPRFSGLQFPNYSSELNVNALELDDSALYLCASSRKLAGAFNEQFFGPGTRLTVL.

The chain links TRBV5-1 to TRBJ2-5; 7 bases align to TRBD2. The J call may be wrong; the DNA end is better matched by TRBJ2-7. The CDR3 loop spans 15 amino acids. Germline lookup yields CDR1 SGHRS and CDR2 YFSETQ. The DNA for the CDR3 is TGCGCCAGCAGCTTGGAAGGCCTAGCGGAATACGAGCAGTACTTC. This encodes CASSLEGLAEYEQYF.

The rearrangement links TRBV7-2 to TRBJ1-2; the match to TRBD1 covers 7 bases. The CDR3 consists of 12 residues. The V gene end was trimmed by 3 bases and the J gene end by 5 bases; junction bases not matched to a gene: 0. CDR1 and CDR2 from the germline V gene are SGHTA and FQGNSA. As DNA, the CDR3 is TGTGCCAGCAGCTTGACAGGGTATGGCTACACCTTC. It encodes CASSLTGYGYTF.

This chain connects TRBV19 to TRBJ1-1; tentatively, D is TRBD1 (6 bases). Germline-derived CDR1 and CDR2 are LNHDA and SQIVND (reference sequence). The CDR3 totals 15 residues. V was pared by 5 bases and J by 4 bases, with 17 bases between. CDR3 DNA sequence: TGTGCCAGTAGTCCTAGACAGGCCCGGGGCACTGAAGCTTTCTTT. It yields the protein CASSPRQARGTEAFF.